The 11 T cell receptor beta chains below come from one sample, sequenced in a study of pediatric ulcerative colitis. One to two pinch biopsies were taken from the rectum during colonoscopy. Profiled with immunoSEQ multiplex PCR; TCRdb holds only in-frame clones, not every one. The sample shows around 37,000 clones, 60% to 85% of them seen only once. Sequences were obtained from gut tissue. Source of these receptors: a boy aged 5-17 years with severe ulcerative colitis.

The chain carries TRBV19 and TRBJ1-2; 9 nucleotides align to TRBD1. CDR1 LNHDA and CDR2 SQIVND come from the germline V gene (reference sequence). V was clipped by 3 bases and J by 4 bases; unmatched bases: 6. The CDR3 covers 15 residues. CDR3 sequence reads: CASSIQTGGSYGYTF. The DNA of the CDR3 is TGTGCCAGTAGTATTCAGACAGGGGGTTCCTATGGCTACACCTTC.

The chain's CDR3 is CASSPTSGKRGTQYF. Here the CDR3 DNA reads TGTGCCAGCAGTCCAACCTCCGGGAAGAGGGGGACCCAGTACTTC. The rearrangement links TRBV6-1 to TRBJ2-5; D tentatively fits TRBD1 or TRBD2 (5 bases each). Per germline, CDR1 MNHNS and CDR2 SASEGT. The CDR3 extends over 15 amino acids. V shed 5 bases and J shed 7 bases, with 20 bases lying between them.

This clone has more than one count but fewer than ten. The gene calls are TRBV28 and TRBJ1-2; tentative D call: TRBD1 (5 bases). Looked up from germline, CDR1 is MDHEN and CDR2 is SYDVKM. The CDR3 length is 11 residues. V shed 8 bases and J shed 7 bases, with 11 bases lying between them. In DNA, the CDR3 is TGTGCCAGCGGGGCCGGGTTTGGCTACACCTTC. Amino acid sequence: CASGAGFGYTF.

The J gene is TRBJ2-1, the V gene TRBV6-5; TRBD2 matches at 8 bases. CDR1 is MNHEY, CDR2 SVGAGI, per germline. The CDR3 is 14 residues long. The J segment lost 7 bases and the V segment lost 6 bases, leaving 8 bases of the junction unmatched. The CDR3: CASRSLGGGNEQFF. The CDR3 nucleotides are TGTGCCAGCAGGAGCCTTGGCGGGGGGAATGAGCAGTTCTTC.

The CDR3 bases are TGTGCCAGCAGCCCTTTTGGGGGGGGCCAGCCCCAGCATTTT. Its protein is CASSPFGGGQPQHF. The chain carries TRBV6-5 and TRBJ1-5, with a weak D call TRBD1 (6 bases). The CDR3 totals 14 residues. Germline V gene sequence: CDR1 MNHEY, CDR2 SVGAGI. V lost 6 bases and J 7 bases, leaving 16 bases between the germline ends.

In this sample, this clone is medium-sized. The chain combines TRBV13 with TRBJ2-7; 9 nucleotides line up with TRBD1. J gave up 0 bases and V 0 bases, and 3 bases lay outside the gene matches. Per the germline V gene, CDR1 is PRHDT and CDR2 is FYEKMQ (reference sequence). CDR3 size: 16 residues. CDR3 in DNA: TGTGCCAGCAGCTTAGGCGGGACAGGGAGCTCCTACGAGCAGTACTTC. It yields the protein CASSLGGTGSSYEQYF.

The chain is built from TRBV2 and TRBJ2-2; TRBD2 agrees at 7 bases. Losses at the gene ends were 6 bases for V and 0 bases for J; bases not matched to a gene: 4. Germline CDR1 and CDR2: SNHLY and FYNNEI. The CDR3 length is 15 residues. The CDR3 reads CASRRLAPNTGELFF. The CDR3 nucleotides are TGTGCCAGCAGGCGACTAGCCCCGAACACCGGGGAGCTGTTTTTT.

The J gene is TRBJ2-7, the V gene TRBV7-9; D perhaps matches TRBD1 (5 bases). The CDR3 is 15 residues long. Trimming stripped 7 bases from V and 1 base from J, with 17 bases between. Germline lookup yields CDR1 SEHNR and CDR2 FQNEAQ (reference sequence). CDR3 sequence reads: CASTPLVGPSYEQYF. CDR3 coding DNA: TGTGCCAGCACCCCCTTAGTGGGGCCTTCCTACGAGCAGTACTTC.

This chain joins TRBV10-1 and TRBJ1-2, with 9 nucleotides matching TRBD1. Germline V gene lookup returns CDR1 WNHNN and CDR2 SYGVQD (reference sequence). This CDR3 contains 16 residues. V lost 6 bases to trimming and J lost 8 bases; unmatched junction nucleotides: 16. Here the CDR3 DNA reads TGCGCCAGCAGACAGGCCAAACCGGGACAGGGCTACGGCTACACCTTC. Translating it yields CASRQAKPGQGYGYTF.

This chain uses TRBV7-2 with TRBJ2-3, with 12 bases that match TRBD2. Germline CDR1 SGHTA, CDR2 FQGNSA. This CDR3 has 14 amino acids. V gave up 7 bases and J gave up 4 bases; unmatched junction bases: 3. In nucleotides, the CDR3 is TGTGCCAGCAACCTAGCGGGGGGGCCAGATACGCAGTATTTT. It translates to CASNLAGGPDTQYF.

The rearrangement joins TRBV7-9 to TRBJ2-3, with 9 bases identical to TRBD2. This CDR3 region has 17 residues. Germline lookup yields CDR1 SEHNR and CDR2 FQNEAQ (reference sequence). J was trimmed by 2 bases and V by 1 base; bases with no gene match: 7. CDR3 coding DNA: TGTGCCAGCAGCTTAGTCTTCCTAGCGGGGAACACAGATACGCAGTATTTT. Its protein product is CASSLVFLAGNTDTQYF.